The present entry profiles one T cell receptor beta chain with its context. Germline V gene data show CDR1 as LGHDT and CDR2 as YNNKEL (reference sequence). The CDR3 runs 14 residues. V was clipped by 4 bases and J by 5 bases, with 14 bases between them. The sample comes from a study of blood T cell repertoires in COVID-19. The repertoire was sequenced with immunoSEQ multiplex PCR; TCRdb's copy has only in-frame clones and lacks some. The table lists 85,000 to 95,000 clones, around 88% of them singletons, with over 0.35% in the top ten. The chain is built from TRBV3-1 (or the pseudogene TRBV3-2) and TRBJ1-2; tentatively, D is TRBD1 (5 bases). Sequences were obtained from peripheral blood. The receptor's source is a man between 60 and 75 years old with acute or convalescent COVID-19. In DNA, the CDR3 is TGTGCCAGCAGCCGATCCGGGACTGTATATGGCTACACCTTC. Amino acids: CASSRSGTVYGYTF.